Listed below are T cell receptor beta chains from one sample, sequenced in a study of shared clonotypes between healthy human individuals. TCRdb's table, derived via immunoSEQ multiplex PCR, lists solely in-frame clones and lacks some. Among about 2 million clones listed, about 95% were seen once. The sequenced sample consisted of naive CD8+ T cells sorted from blood. The receptors were sampled from a man in his late teens or twenties in good health. The CDR3 runs from the conserved cysteine through the conserved F or W. Fields, in order: D gene, V gene, clone size, J gene, CDR3 DNA, CDR3 protein. The D gene is left open where the match is weak. The size entry is marked missing in some rows and otherwise reads once, few, many or a size class.

>TRBD1|TRBV10-2|.|TRBJ2-5
TGCGCCAGCAGTGAGTCTTTCGCTACAGGGGGAGACCAAGAGACCCAGTACTTC
CASSESFATGGDQETQYF
>.|TRBV30|.|TRBJ1-5
TGTGCCTGGCCGCAGGCCCCGGACAATCAGCCCCAGCATTTT
CAWPQAPDNQPQHF
>TRBD2|TRBV27|.|TRBJ2-3
TGTGCCAGCAGTTTAGGGGTACTAGCGGGTCTTCCAGATACGCAGTATTTT
CASSLGVLAGLPDTQYF
>TRBD1|TRBV14|.|TRBJ2-1
TGTGCCAGCAGCGAACTCCACAGGGGTGTGAATGAGCAGTTCTTC
CASSELHRGVNEQFF
>TRBD2|TRBV27|.|TRBJ2-2
TGTGCCAGCAGTTCCATCCCCGGGACTAGCGGGAGCCGGGAGCTGTTTTTT
CASSSIPGTSGSRELFF
>.|TRBV4-3|once|TRBJ2-5
TGCGCCAGCAGCCAAGATCGAGGCCAGACCCAGTACTTC
CASSQDRGQTQYF
>.|TRBV4-1|.|TRBJ2-7
TGCGCCAGCAGCCAAGAGACAGGAACCTACGAGCAGTACTTC
CASSQETGTYEQYF
>.|TRBV4-3|.|TRBJ1-5
TGCGCCAGCAGCCAACCTATAGGCTGGAGGTATATGAATCAGCCCCAGCATTTT
CASSQPIGWRYMNQPQHF
>TRBD1|TRBV13|.|TRBJ2-7
TGTGCCAGCAGCCAGGGACAGGGCGGGAACGAGCAGTACTTC
CASSQGQGGNEQYF
>.|TRBV10-1|.|TRBJ1-1
TGCGCCAGCAGTAGGGGTTATAACACTGAAGCTTTCTTT
CASSRGYNTEAFF
>.|TRBV4-1|.|TRBJ2-7
TGCGCCAGCAGTCCAAGGGAAGGAAGCGAGCAGTACTTC
CASSPREGSEQYF
>.|TRBV5-4|.|TRBJ2-7
TGTGCCAGCAGCCAGGACAGCTACGAGCAGTACTTC
CASSQDSYEQYF
>.|TRBV7-3|.|TRBJ2-3
TGTGCCAGCAGCCCGGGGACTCTCCTACTCACAGATACGCAGTATTTT
CASSPGTLLLTDTQYF
>TRBD1|TRBV5-6|.|TRBJ2-1
TGTGCCAGCAGCTTAAACAGGGGGCGAAATGGTAATGAGCAGTTCTTC
CASSLNRGRNGNEQFF
>.|TRBV30|.|TRBJ2-3
TGTGCCTGGACCCGGGGGCCCACAGATACGCAGTATTTT
CAWTRGPTDTQYF